Below are 25 T cell receptor beta chains sequenced from a single sample in a study of T-cell reconstitution after alpha-beta-depleted transplantation in children. As it was prepared, the TCRbeta library received unique molecular identifiers. A single record per CDR3 protein comes from TCRdb applying MiXCR to the PCR reads. The sample includes roughly 490,000 distinct CDR3 sequences, about 10% of them seen just once. Sample: PBMCs, mostly from graft donor cells, taken 180 days after TCRalphabeta/CD19-depleted stem cell transplant. These receptors all come from a female patient aged 2-9 years who had a stem cell transplant for aplastic anemia, so the T cells may come from the graft donor.

This clonotype has a handful of counts. This chain uses TRBV20-1 with TRBJ2-7; no firm D call. Trimming took off 6 bases at V and 2 bases at J, with 11 bases between the two ends. The CDR3 has 12 residues. Germline V gives CDR1 DFQATT, CDR2 SNEGSKA (reference sequence). CDR3 bases: TGCAGTGCCTTGACCGGGCCCTACGAGCAGTACTTC. Translation: CSALTGPYEQYF.

The rearrangement joins TRBV27 to TRBJ2-7, with 7 positions matching TRBD1. V shed 5 bases, J shed 5 bases, and the junction held 18 bases outside the gene matches. The germline CDR1 and CDR2 sequences are MNHEY and SMNVEV (reference sequence). The CDR3 is made up of 17 amino acids. The CDR3 reads CASSPGLGQTLPHEQYF. The DNA for the CDR3 is TGTGCCAGCAGTCCCGGTCTGGGACAGACCCTACCCCACGAGCAGTACTTC.

This clonotype came up a few times. The chain is built from TRBV7-3 and TRBJ2-3; 7 positions match TRBD2. Trimming removed 2 bases from V and 2 bases from J; junction bases left unmatched: 7. The CDR3 has 16 residues. Germline V CDR1 and CDR2: SGHTA, FQGTGA. The CDR3 spells CASSLRAGSATDTQYF. In DNA, the CDR3 is TGTGCCAGCAGCTTACGAGCGGGGAGCGCCACAGATACGCAGTATTTT.

The sample holds a few counts of this clonotype. This rearrangement joins TRBV15 to TRBJ2-5; 9 bases align to TRBD2. Germline assignment: CDR1 LNHNV and CDR2 YYDKDF (reference sequence). This CDR3 spans 16 amino acids. With V trimmed by 3 bases and J by 5 bases, 10 bases remained unmatched. In nucleotides, the CDR3 is TGTGCCACCAGCAGGAGAATAGCGGGAGCGAGGGAGACCCAGTACTTC. This sequence encodes CATSRRIAGARETQYF. Looking up the rest from reference TRBV15 and TRBJ2-5 gives the full variable domain: DAMVIQNPRYQVTQFGKPVTLSCSQTLNHNVMYWYQQKSSQAPKLLFHYYDKDFNNEADTPDNFQSRRPNTSFCFLDIRSPGLGDTAMYLCATSRRIAGARETQYFGPGTRLLVL.

This clonotype was found a few times. J is TRBJ2-7 and V is TRBV5-1, with TRBD1 matching over 8 bases. The V gene end was trimmed by 0 bases and the J gene end by 5 bases; junction bases not matched to a gene: 1. The CDR3 sequence is 13 residues long. The germline V gene encodes CDR1 SGHRS and CDR2 YFSETQ. The CDR3 spells CASSLDRGDEQYV. The CDR3 bases are TGCGCCAGCAGCTTGGACAGGGGGGACGAGCAGTACGTC.

The chain has TRBV27 and TRBJ2-1; 7 positions match TRBD2. The CDR3 is 17 amino acids. V shed 3 bases and J 2 bases; nucleotides not matched to a gene: 10. Germline assignment: CDR1 MNHEY and CDR2 SMNVEV (reference sequence). The CDR3 DNA sequence: TGTGCCAGCAGTTTCAACCCACTAGCGTTCCCCTACAATGAGCAGTTCTTC. Translating it yields CASSFNPLAFPYNEQFF.

This clonotype appeared many times. In nucleotides, the CDR3 is TGTGCCAGCAGTCCCGCCCCAAGAGTGAACATTCAGTACTTC. It codes for CASSPAPRVNIQYF. This chain links TRBV12-3 or TRBV12-4 with TRBJ2-4; no reliable D call. CDR3 size: 14 residues. V gave up 5 bases and J gave up 7 bases, with 15 bases separating them.

The chain couples TRBV24-1 to TRBJ2-1; 8 bases agree with TRBD2. After removal of 7 bases from V and 7 bases from J, the junction contained 17 bases not matched to a gene. Germline V lookup: CDR1 KGHDR, CDR2 SFDVKD. This CDR3 has 17 residues. CDR3 in DNA: TGTGCCACCAGCCCGAGCGGGAGAGACATTTATTCAAATGAGCAGTTCTTC. This codes for CATSPSGRDIYSNEQFF.

Written as DNA, the CDR3 is TGCGCCAGCAGCCAAGGATACGGCGGGAGGGCCCTCCTCACAGATACGCAGTATTTT. Its translation is CASSQGYGGRALLTDTQYF. J is TRBJ2-3 and V is TRBV4-1; 9 positions match TRBD2. CDR3 size: 19 residues. Per germline, CDR1 MGHRA and CDR2 YSYEKL. V gave up 1 base and J gave up 2 bases; unmatched junction bases: 13.

In its sample, this clonotype was seen many times. This sequence joins TRBV7-8 and TRBJ2-1; weak D call: TRBD2 (5 bases). The CDR3 length is 17 residues. Trimming left V 0 bases short and J 0 bases short, with 12 bases between. Per the germline V gene, CDR1 is SGHVS and CDR2 is FQNEAQ. The DNA of the CDR3 is TGTGCCAGCAGCTTAGCGAGGGTCTGGGGCTCCTACAATGAGCAGTTCTTC. Translating gives CASSLARVWGSYNEQFF. The whole variable domain, remainder taken from reference TRBV7-8 and TRBJ2-1, is GAGVSQSPRYKVAKRGQDVALRCDPISGHVSLFWYQQALGQGPEFLTYFQNEAQLDKSGLPSDRFFAERPEGSVSTLKIQRTQQEDSAVYLCASSLARVWGSYNEQFFGPGTRLTVL.

This clonotype has more than one count but fewer than ten. This sequence joins TRBV20-1 and TRBJ1-2; a weak D match, TRBD1 (6 bases). The CDR3 length is 13 residues. Germline V lookup: CDR1 DFQATT, CDR2 SNEGSKA (reference sequence). V gave up 5 bases and J gave up 4 bases, with 14 bases separating them. The CDR3 coding sequence is TGCAGTGCTCGGCCGGGACACCCCTATGGCTACACCTTC. Amino acid sequence: CSARPGHPYGYTF.

The chain has TRBV29-1 and TRBJ2-2, with 8 nucleotides matching TRBD1. The germline V gene encodes CDR1 SQVTM and CDR2 ANQGSEA. The CDR3 is made up of 17 amino acids. V was pared by 3 bases and J by 6 bases, with 15 bases of the junction left unmatched. CDR3 sequence: CSVELRQGNGYAGELFF. The CDR3 DNA follows: TGCAGCGTTGAGTTGAGACAGGGGAACGGGTACGCCGGGGAGCTGTTTTTT.

The chain couples TRBV7-9 to TRBJ2-1; maybe TRBD2 (5 bases). Germline values: CDR1 SEHNR, CDR2 FQNEAQ (reference sequence). Trimming took off 3 bases at V and 3 bases at J, with 9 bases between the two ends. The CDR3 has 14 residues. CDR3 DNA: TGTGCCAGCAGCTTGCCGACTAACTACAATGAGCAGTTCTTC. This gives the protein CASSLPTNYNEQFF.

This clonotype was recorded a few times. The V and J genes are TRBV10-3 and TRBJ2-1; 10 positions agree with TRBD2. Germline-derived CDR1 and CDR2 are ENHRY and SYGVKD. There are 13 residues in the CDR3. The ends lost 9 bases at V and 9 bases at J; junction bases unmatched: 8. The CDR3 loop reads CAIKAGGPGEQFF. The CDR3 DNA is TGTGCCATTAAAGCGGGAGGGCCGGGTGAGCAGTTCTTC.

The chain carries TRBV20-1 and TRBJ2-1; TRBD2 matches 11 bases. The germline V gene has CDR1 DFQATT and CDR2 SNEGSKA (reference sequence). J lost 3 bases, V lost 5 bases, and 9 bases had no gene match. The CDR3 extends over 16 amino acids. DNA of the CDR3: TGCAGTGCTTCCGGGACTAGCGGAGAGATCTACAATGAGCAGTTCTTC. Translation: CSASGTSGEIYNEQFF.

This clonotype was seen a few times. V gene TRBV4-2 combines with J gene TRBJ2-2; TRBD2 matches 7 bases. Germline lookup yields CDR1 LGHNA and CDR2 YNFKEQ. V lost 2 bases and J lost 6; bases outside the gene matches: 3. The length of the CDR3 is 14 residues. The CDR3 loop is CASSQRTSAGELFF. The CDR3 DNA is TGTGCCAGCAGCCAACGAACTAGCGCCGGGGAGCTGTTTTTT.

The genes are TRBV6-5 and TRBJ1-4, with TRBD1 matching 7 bases. Germline values: CDR1 MNHEY, CDR2 SVGAGI. This CDR3 region has 14 residues. Losses at the gene ends were 5 bases for V and 8 bases for J; bases not matched to a gene: 8. The CDR3 reads CASSPRQGWEKLFF. In DNA, the CDR3 is TGTGCCAGCAGTCCTCGACAGGGCTGGGAAAAACTGTTTTTT.

This clonotype came up a few times. V gene TRBV5-1 combines with J gene TRBJ2-7; TRBD1 aligns across 7 bases. V was pared by 3 bases and J by 4 bases, with 10 bases of the junction left unmatched. The CDR3 is made up of 15 amino acids. Germline lookup yields CDR1 SGHRS and CDR2 YFSETQ. DNA for the CDR3: TGCGCCAGCAGCTCCTGGTACGGCAGGGGGTACGAGCAGTACTTC. It translates to CASSSWYGRGYEQYF.

CDR3 residues: CASSSGLAGTETQYF. Here the CDR3 DNA reads TGTGCCAGCAGTTCCGGACTAGCGGGAACAGAGACCCAGTACTTC. V and J are TRBV12-3 or TRBV12-4 and TRBJ2-5; TRBD2 matches 12 bases. V shed 4 bases, J shed 4 bases, and the junction held 4 bases outside the gene matches. The CDR3 covers 15 residues.

This clonotype was recorded a few times. This rearrangement joins TRBV29-1 to TRBJ1-1; D is unclear. Per germline, CDR1 SQVTM and CDR2 ANQGSEA. With 4 bases removed from V and 1 base from J, the gap between germline ends came to 7 bases. CDR3 length: 12 amino acids. The CDR3 region is CSVGDWNTEAFF. The CDR3, as DNA: TGCAGCGTTGGAGATTGGAACACTGAAGCTTTCTTT.

This clonotype has a count of ten or more. The gene calls are TRBV7-2 and TRBJ2-3; TRBD2 matches 9 bases. V gave up 0 bases and J gave up 3 bases; unmatched junction bases: 1. The CDR3 contains 15 residues. CDR1 and CDR2 from the germline V gene are SGHTA and FQGNSA. The CDR3 nucleotides are TGTGCCAGCAGCTTAGCGGGACTAGCAACAGATACGCAGTATTTT. Its translation is CASSLAGLATDTQYF.

This clonotype appeared a few times. The chain links TRBV7-6 to TRBJ2-7; 7 nucleotides line up with TRBD2. CDR1 and CDR2 from the germline V gene are SGHVS and FNYEAQ. The CDR3 runs 13 residues. V lost 5 bases, J lost 7 bases, and 8 bases stayed unmatched. DNA of the CDR3: TGTGCCAGCAGCCACGAAGGCGGGGGTGAGCAGTACTTC. Protein sequence: CASSHEGGGEQYF.

This chain joins TRBV11-1 and TRBJ2-5, with 9 bases identical to TRBD2. This CDR3 has 18 amino acids. Germline V CDR1 and CDR2: SGHAT, FQDESV (reference sequence). V shed 0 bases, J shed 2 bases, and the junction held 10 bases outside the gene matches. CDR3 in DNA: TGTGCCAGCAGCTTAGCACTGCGGGAGGGCCTAGGACAAGAGACCCAGTACTTC. Encoded protein: CASSLALREGLGQETQYF.

The chain couples TRBV18 to TRBJ2-3; D uncertain. CDR3 length: 14 amino acids. Germline V CDR1 and CDR2: KGHSH, LQKENI. The V and J ends lost 2 bases and 2 bases respectively, with 8 bases between them. The CDR3 region has the DNA TGTGCCAGCTCACCATCGCCCGCCACAGATACGCAGTATTTT. This codes for CASSPSPATDTQYF.

This clonotype showed up just a few times. This chain connects TRBV28 to TRBJ1-2; the match to TRBD1 covers 8 bases. Germline values: CDR1 MDHEN, CDR2 SYDVKM. J lost 6 bases, V lost 2 bases, and 5 bases had no gene match. CDR3 length: 14 amino acids. DNA for the CDR3: TGTGCCAGCAGTTTACTGCCAGGGGGCCATGGCTACACCTTC. The encoded protein is CASSLLPGGHGYTF.